Listed here are 9 T cell receptor beta chains from one sample, sequenced in a study of a mutant IDH1 vaccine in newly diagnosed glioma. The repertoire was sequenced with immunoSEQ multiplex PCR; TCRdb's copy has only in-frame clones and lacks some. Altogether tens of thousands of clones are present, roughly 68% being singletons, with the ten largest covering around 4.5%. The time point was: week 35, safety follow-up. The vaccine gave 300 ug of a 20-mer mutant IDH1 peptide subcutaneously per dose. Their antigens remain unidentified. The specimen comprised PBMCs, sampled from a glioma patient whose treatment included an IDH1 peptide vaccine. Receptors originate from a man aged 45 to 65 with glioma.

V and J are TRBV4-1 and TRBJ2-5; the D gene is possibly TRBD1 (6 bases). Germline CDR1 MGHRA, CDR2 YSYEKL. Trimming stripped 1 base from V and 5 bases from J, with 11 bases between. The CDR3 is made up of 14 amino acids. CDR3 sequence: CASSQVQGLETQYF. In DNA form, the CDR3 reads TGCGCCAGCAGCCAAGTGCAGGGGTTGGAGACCCAGTACTTC.

The chain links TRBV6-4 to TRBJ1-4; no definite D call. V lost 3 bases to trimming and J lost 7 bases, with 9 bases between them. There are 13 residues in the CDR3. The germline V gene encodes CDR1 MRHNA and CDR2 SNTAGT. CDR3 DNA sequence: TGTGCCAGCAGTGAAGAGGAAGGTGAAAAACTGTTTTTT. This translates into CASSEEEGEKLFF.

This chain links TRBV11-2 with TRBJ2-7, with D hard to call. The CDR3 runs to 15 residues. V lost 0 bases, J lost 0 bases, and 9 bases lay in between. Germline CDR1 and CDR2: SGHAT and FQNNGV. CDR3 nucleotide sequence: TGTGCCAGCAGCTTAGATTCTCGAATCTCCTACGAGCAGTACTTC. Its protein product is CASSLDSRISYEQYF. Full variable domain (remainder filled in from reference TRBV11-2 and TRBJ2-7): EAGVAQSPRYKIIEKRQSVAFWCNPISGHATLYWYQQILGQGPKLLIQFQNNGVVDDSQLPKDRFSAERLKGVDSTLKIQPAKLEDSAVYLCASSLDSRISYEQYFGPGTRLTVT.

The V call is TRBV6-5, the J call TRBJ2-5; TRBD2 agrees at 9 bases. Germline values: CDR1 MNHEY, CDR2 SVGAGI. The CDR3 runs 13 residues. Trimming removed 10 bases from V and 5 bases from J; junction bases left unmatched: 8. The CDR3 DNA is TGTGCCATTCTAGCGGGGCGGGGGGAGACCCAGTACTTC. Protein: CAILAGRGETQYF.

This chain connects TRBV30 to TRBJ2-1, with D unresolved. This CDR3 spans 15 amino acids. V shed 0 bases and J shed 0 bases, with 9 bases lying between them. Germline loops: CDR1 GTSNPN, CDR2 SVGIG (reference sequence). CDR3 region: CAWSVIGSSYNEQFF. DNA for the CDR3: TGTGCCTGGAGTGTAATAGGGTCCTCCTACAATGAGCAGTTCTTC.

The chain recombines TRBV14 with TRBJ2-7, with a weak D call TRBD1 (6 bases). CDR1 is SGHDN, CDR2 FVKESK, per germline. The CDR3 has 19 residues. Deletions cut 3 bases from V and 3 bases from J, with 27 bases between. CDR3 sequence (DNA): TGTGCCAGCAGCCAGTGGCAGGGGCCTTTCAAACGCCCGGACTACGAGCAGTACTTC. It codes for CASSQWQGPFKRPDYEQYF. Full variable domain (outside the CDR3, taken from reference TRBV14 and TRBJ2-7): EAGVTQFPSHSVIEKGQTVTLRCDPISGHDNLYWYRRVMGKEIKFLLHFVKESKQDESGMPNNRFLAERTGGTYSTLKVQPAELEDSGVYFCASSQWQGPFKRPDYEQYFGPGTRLTVT.

The rearrangement links TRBV5-6 to TRBJ2-7; D assignment may be TRBD1 or TRBD2 (5 bases each). Trimming shortened V by 4 bases and J by 1 base, and 12 bases separated the two germline ends. Germline CDR1 and CDR2: SGHDT and YYEEEE. This CDR3 contains 14 residues. DNA of the CDR3: TGTGCCAGCAGCCGCCCGGGACGGTCCTACGAGCAGTACTTC. It yields the protein CASSRPGRSYEQYF. The entire variable domain, with the rest obtained from reference TRBV5-6 and TRBJ2-7, is as follows: DAGVTQSPTHLIKTRGQQVTLRCSPKSGHDTVSWYQQALGQGPQFIFQYYEEEERQRGNFPDRFSGHQFPNYSSELNVNALLLGDSALYLCASSRPGRSYEQYFGPGTRLTVT.

The chain combines TRBV6-6 with TRBJ1-5; the D gene is possibly TRBD1 (5 bases). V lost 11 bases and J lost 2, with 13 bases in between. This CDR3 has 13 amino acids. Looked up from germline, CDR1 is MNHNY and CDR2 is SVGAGI (reference sequence). The CDR3 loop reads CASVWGGNQPQHF. CDR3 bases: TGTGCCTCCGTCTGGGGGGGCAATCAGCCCCAGCATTTT.

The rearrangement links TRBV19 to TRBJ1-1; D possibly corresponds to TRBD1 (5 bases). Trimming cost V 5 bases and J 3 bases, with 16 bases left between them. There are 15 residues in the CDR3. Germline V gives CDR1 LNHDA, CDR2 SQIVND (reference sequence). The CDR3 sequence is CASSLPGRVDTEAFF. CDR3 sequence (DNA): TGTGCCAGTAGTCTGCCGGGACGGGTCGACACTGAAGCTTTCTTT.